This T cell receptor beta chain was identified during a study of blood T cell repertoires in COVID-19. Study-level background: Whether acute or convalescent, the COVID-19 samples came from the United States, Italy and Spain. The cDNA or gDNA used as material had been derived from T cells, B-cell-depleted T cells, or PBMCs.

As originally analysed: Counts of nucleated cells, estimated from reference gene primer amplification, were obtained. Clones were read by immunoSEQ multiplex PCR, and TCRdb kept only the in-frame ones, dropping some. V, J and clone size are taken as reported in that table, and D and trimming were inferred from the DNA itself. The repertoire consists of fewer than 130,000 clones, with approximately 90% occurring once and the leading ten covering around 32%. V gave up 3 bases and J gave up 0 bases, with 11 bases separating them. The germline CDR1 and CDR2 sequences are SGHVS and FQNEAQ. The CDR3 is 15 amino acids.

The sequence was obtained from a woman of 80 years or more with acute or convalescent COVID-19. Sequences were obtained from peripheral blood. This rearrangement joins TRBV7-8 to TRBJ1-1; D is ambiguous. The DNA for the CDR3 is TGTGCCAGCAGCTTTAGCCCCGGGATGAACACTGAAGCTTTCTTT. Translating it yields CASSFSPGMNTEAFF.